The 14 T cell receptor beta chains presented below share a single source sample, sequenced in a study of Ad26.COV2.S vaccination and SARS-CoV-2 variants (dated by TCRdb to the early 2020s). In the paper's terms, the time point label means: individuals recovered from natural SARS-CoV-2 infection. Preparation of the library involved the immunoSEQ multiplex PCR assay. TCRdb provides this immuneACCESS table in a form limited to in-frame rearrangements. Some clones are lacking; in checked studies, under half of them reflect an unresolved V gene, and why the rest are absent is not known. Counted in this sample were around 45,000 clones; roughly 84% of them appeared once. Clones ranked in the top ten supply roughly 50% of the sample. This specimen was peripheral blood, taken after recovery from COVID-19. The receptors originated from a human donor who had recovered from COVID-19.

The chain links TRBV6-1 to TRBJ2-3, with D perhaps matching TRBD1 (5 bases). This CDR3 contains 17 residues. Germline CDR1 and CDR2: MNHNS and SASEGT. Trimming pared 4 bases from V and 0 bases from J, leaving 17 bases between. CDR3 coding DNA: TGTGCCAGCAGTGCTGGGCCGTCAGGACATAGCACAGATACGCAGTATTTT. It specifies CASSAGPSGHSTDTQYF.

This chain links TRBV18 with TRBJ2-5; D assignment may be TRBD1 or TRBD2 (5 bases each). This CDR3 has 13 amino acids. CDR1 is KGHSH and CDR2 is LQKENI in the germline V gene. V shed 4 bases and J shed 7 bases, with 13 bases lying between them. The CDR3 sequence is CASSQGTVSTQYF. The CDR3 DNA reads TGTGCCAGCTCACAAGGGACGGTCTCGACCCAGTACTTC.

The rearrangement joins TRBV10-3 to TRBJ1-3; D gene uncertain. Trimming left V 3 bases short and J 0 bases short, with 12 bases between. The germline gives CDR1 ENHRY, CDR2 SYGVKD. The CDR3 contains 16 residues. CDR3 in DNA: TGTGCCATCAGTGACCTGAGACGGAACTCTGGAAACACCATATATTTT. It yields the protein CAISDLRRNSGNTIYF.

This chain links TRBV28 with TRBJ2-7, with a tentative D call TRBD1 (6 bases). V shed 5 bases and J shed 5 bases, with 19 bases lying between them. The CDR3 sequence is 15 residues long. Germline values: CDR1 MDHEN, CDR2 SYDVKM. The CDR3 nucleotides read TGTGCCAGCAGTGGATCAACAGGGCTGAACAACGAGCAGTACTTC. Translating gives CASSGSTGLNNEQYF.

The CDR3 DNA reads as TGCAGTGCCCGAACGGGCGAGGCTTTCTTT. Translation: CSARTGEAFF. This chain links TRBV20-1 with TRBJ1-1, with D uncertain. The ends were cut back, 6 bases at V and 11 bases at J, with 13 bases in the middle. The CDR3 spans 10 residues. Germline-derived CDR1 and CDR2 are DFQATT and SNEGSKA (reference sequence).

This sequence joins TRBV5-1 and TRBJ1-2, with D uncertain. Germline V lookup: CDR1 SGHRS, CDR2 YFSETQ. This CDR3 spans 15 amino acids. Trimming removed 4 bases at V and 2 bases at J, with 15 bases between. This chain's CDR3 is CASSITDPANYGYTF. CDR3 nucleotide sequence: TGCGCCAGCAGCATAACAGACCCAGCAAACTATGGCTACACCTTC.

The V call is TRBV4-2, the J call TRBJ1-1, with TRBD1 matching 7 bases. V was pared by 1 base and J by 5 bases, with 10 bases of the junction left unmatched. Per the germline V gene, CDR1 is LGHNA and CDR2 is YNFKEQ. This CDR3 has 16 residues. The CDR3 bases are TGTGCCAGCAGCCAAGTCCAGGGTACAGGGGTGACTGAAGCTTTCTTT. This encodes CASSQVQGTGVTEAFF.

The J gene is TRBJ2-2, the V gene TRBV18; D ambiguous. The germline V gene encodes CDR1 KGHSH and CDR2 LQKENI. This CDR3 is 16 amino acids long. V lost 3 bases and J lost 3, with 14 bases in between. In nucleotides, the CDR3 is TGTGCCAGCTCACCGCCAAGTAGGGTGGACACCGGGGAGCTGTTTTTT. Translation gives CASSPPSRVDTGELFF.

The rearrangement joins TRBV18 to TRBJ2-5; D perhaps matches TRBD2 (5 bases). The CDR3 length is 13 residues. CDR1 and CDR2 (germline): KGHSH, LQKENI. The ends were cut back, 7 bases at V and 1 base at J, with 10 bases in the middle. The CDR3 sequence: CASLRDLQETQYF. Here the CDR3 DNA reads TGTGCCAGCTTACGGGATCTCCAAGAGACCCAGTACTTC.

The chain links TRBV2 to TRBJ1-1, with D perhaps TRBD1 (5 bases). Looked up from germline, CDR1 is SNHLY and CDR2 is FYNNEI. Trimming removed 6 bases from V and 3 bases from J, with 17 bases in between. CDR3 size: 15 residues. In DNA, the CDR3 is TGTGCCAGCAGAGCGTCTTCAGGGTCCTACACTGAAGCTTTCTTT. Its protein is CASRASSGSYTEAFF.

The J gene is TRBJ1-2, the V gene TRBV19; 7 positions agree with TRBD1. The CDR3 consists of 14 residues. Germline V gene sequence: CDR1 LNHDA, CDR2 SQIVND (reference sequence). Unmatched junction bases numbered 9, after V lost 3 bases and J lost 8 bases. In DNA form, the CDR3 reads TGTGCCAGTAGTATCCGGACAGGAGCTTGGGGCTACACCTTC. Its protein product is CASSIRTGAWGYTF. Full variable domain (rest looked up from reference TRBV19 and TRBJ1-2): DGGITQSPKYLFRKEGQNVTLSCEQNLNHDAMYWYRQDPGQGLRLIYYSQIVNDFQKGDIAEGYSVSREKKESFPLTVTSAQKNPTAFYLCASSIRTGAWGYTFGSGTRLTVV.

V usage is TRBV15 and J usage is TRBJ2-2, with D possibly matching TRBD2 (6 bases). The CDR3 spans 16 residues. V shed 0 bases and J shed 4 bases, with 12 bases lying between them. Looked up from germline, CDR1 is LNHNV and CDR2 is YYDKDF (reference sequence). CDR3: CATSRDLGGGTGELFF. CDR3 DNA: TGTGCCACCAGCAGAGATCTCGGGGGTGGCACCGGGGAGCTGTTTTTT.

This chain joins TRBV5-4 and TRBJ2-2, with TRBD2 matching 9 bases. The germline V gene has CDR1 SGHNT and CDR2 YYREEE (reference sequence). There are 14 residues in the CDR3. J gave up 5 bases and V 7 bases, and 6 bases lay outside the gene matches. The CDR3 DNA is TGTGCCAGCGAGGCGGGGGGGCAGACCGGGGAGCTGTTTTTT. It is translated as CASEAGGQTGELFF.

The chain employs TRBV12-3 or TRBV12-4 and TRBJ1-1; D is possibly TRBD1 (5 bases). The CDR3 runs 12 residues. Trimming shortened V by 2 bases and J by 6 bases, and 7 bases separated the two germline ends. The CDR3 sequence is CASSLMGPEAFF. CDR3 in DNA: TGTGCCAGCAGTTTAATGGGACCTGAAGCTTTCTTT.